A few counts support the clone carrying this T cell receptor (beta chain). V shed 4 bases and J shed 6 bases, with 12 bases lying between them. CDR3 length: 13 amino acids. The germline V gene has CDR1 MNHNY and CDR2 SVGAGI (reference sequence). The sample comes from a study of blood T cells in healthy people across ages. With a J-beta primer mix and a sample-barcoded 5' primer, a second PCR ran about 7 to 11 cycles. One entry per CDR3 protein, called by TCRdb with MiXCR from the 5' RACE reads. Of approximately 1.5 million distinct CDR3 sequences listed, approximately 42% are singletons. Input material: blood. This chain connects TRBV6-6 to TRBJ1-2, with TRBD1 as a possible D gene (5 bases). The TCR sequence derives from a young woman in good health. DNA of the CDR3: TGTGCCAGCAGTTCTCGGGGACTGGATGGCTACACCTTC. Translating gives CASSSRGLDGYTF.